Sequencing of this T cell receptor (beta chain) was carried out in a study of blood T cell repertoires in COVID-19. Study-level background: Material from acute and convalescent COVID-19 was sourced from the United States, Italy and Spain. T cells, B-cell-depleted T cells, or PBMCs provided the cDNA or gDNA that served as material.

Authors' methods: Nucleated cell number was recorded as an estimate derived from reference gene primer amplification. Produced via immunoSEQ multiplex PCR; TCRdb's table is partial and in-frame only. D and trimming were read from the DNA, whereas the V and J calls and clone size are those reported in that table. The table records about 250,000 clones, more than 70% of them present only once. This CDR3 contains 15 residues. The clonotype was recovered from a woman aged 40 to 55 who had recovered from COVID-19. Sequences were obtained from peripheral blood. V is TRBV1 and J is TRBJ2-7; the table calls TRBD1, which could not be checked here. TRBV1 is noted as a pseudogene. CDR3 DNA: TGCACCAGCAGCCAAGGACAGGGGAGTGAGTACGAGCAGTACTTC. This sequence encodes CTSSQGQGSEYEQYF.